The 9 T cell receptor beta chains below were found in one sample sequenced in a study of T cells after yellow fever vaccination. TCRdb independently ran MiXCR on the 5' RACE reads; one entry per CDR3 protein. The sample shows about 370,000 distinct CDR3 sequences, 11% of them seen only once. Sequenced here: PBMCs, sampled on the day of the first yellow fever vaccination. These TCRs come from a man between 18 and 35 years old who received the YFV17D yellow fever vaccine.

In this sample, this clonotype turned up a few times. This chain connects TRBV7-9 to TRBJ2-5; 11 nucleotides line up with TRBD1. The CDR3 runs 15 residues. V gave up 5 bases and J gave up 4 bases; unmatched junction bases: 6. Germline loops: CDR1 SEHNR, CDR2 FQNEAQ (reference sequence). The CDR3 bases are TGTGCCAGCAGCCGAATCGGGACAGGGGGAGAGACCCAGTACTTC. Protein product: CASSRIGTGGETQYF.

This chain uses TRBV6-6 with TRBJ1-5; no firm D call. The germline V gene has CDR1 MNHNY and CDR2 SVGAGI (reference sequence). With 10 bases removed from V and 5 bases from J, the gap between germline ends came to 15 bases. CDR3 length: 13 residues. The CDR3 sequence is CATESRIYQPQHF. The CDR3 nucleotides read TGTGCCACAGAATCACGTATTTATCAGCCCCAGCATTTT.

The chain is built from TRBV6-1 and TRBJ2-1, with D possibly being TRBD1 (5 bases). In germline, CDR1 is MNHNS, CDR2 SASEGT. This CDR3 has 13 residues. V was shortened by 5 bases and J by 8 bases, with 13 bases between the two germline ends. The CDR3 region is CASSKPQGHEQFF. The CDR3, as DNA: TGTGCCAGCAGTAAACCTCAGGGCCATGAGCAGTTCTTC.

This rearrangement joins TRBV20-1 to TRBJ2-1, with TRBD2 identical over 10 bases. The V gene end was trimmed by 0 bases and the J gene end by 7 bases; junction bases not matched to a gene: 6. The CDR3 contains 15 residues. Per germline, CDR1 DFQATT and CDR2 SNEGSKA (reference sequence). The CDR3 spells CSAREASGGGNEQFF. The CDR3 DNA is TGCAGTGCTAGAGAAGCTAGCGGGGGTGGGAATGAGCAGTTCTTC.

This clonotype has only a few counts. The CDR3 spells CSASWGTGDEQYF. The CDR3 DNA sequence: TGCAGTGCTAGTTGGGGGACTGGCGACGAGCAGTACTTC. This chain uses TRBV20-1 with TRBJ2-7; a weak D match, TRBD2 (6 bases). Germline CDR1 DFQATT, CDR2 SNEGSKA (reference sequence). The V and J ends lost 3 bases and 5 bases respectively, with 14 bases between them. This CDR3 spans 13 amino acids.

This chain connects TRBV5-1 to TRBJ2-3; weak D call: TRBD2 (6 bases). V was trimmed by 0 bases and J by 5 bases, leaving 16 bases between them. This CDR3 is 16 amino acids long. Germline lookup yields CDR1 SGHRS and CDR2 YFSETQ. The DNA of the CDR3 is TGCGCCAGCAGCTTGGCCGGGGGAACCGCTGGAGATACGCAGTATTTT. It translates to CASSLAGGTAGDTQYF.

The J gene is TRBJ1-5, the V gene TRBV28, with TRBD1 identical over 7 bases. This CDR3 is built from 14 residues. Germline lookup yields CDR1 MDHEN and CDR2 SYDVKM. The V and J ends lost 5 bases and 2 bases, in that order; junction bases with no gene match: 3. The DNA of the CDR3 is TGTGCCAGCAGTCCGACAGGGCGCAATCAGCCCCAGCATTTT. This encodes CASSPTGRNQPQHF.

V gene TRBV20-1 combines with J gene TRBJ1-6; the D is unclear. Trimming stripped 3 bases from V and 7 bases from J, with 7 bases between. CDR3 size: 12 residues. CDR1 is DFQATT and CDR2 is SNEGSKA in the germline V gene (reference sequence). This CDR3 reads CSARVLNSPLHF. CDR3 nucleotides: TGCAGTGCTAGGGTATTGAATTCACCCCTCCACTTT.

This clonotype was seen at least ten times. The chain combines TRBV18 with TRBJ2-1, with 12 bases that match TRBD2. Germline lookup yields CDR1 KGHSH and CDR2 LQKENI. The CDR3 consists of 16 residues. Trimming removed 1 base from V and 7 bases from J; junction bases left unmatched: 5. DNA for the CDR3: TGTGCCAGCTCACCACTAGGACTAGCGGGGAGGAATGAGCAGTTCTTC. This codes for CASSPLGLAGRNEQFF. The full variable domain, rest sourced from reference TRBV18 and TRBJ2-1, is NAGVMQNPRHLVRRRGQEARLRCSPMKGHSHVYWYRQLPEEGLKFMVYLQKENIIDESGMPKERFSAEFPKEGPSILRIQQVVRGDSAAYFCASSPLGLAGRNEQFFGPGTRLTVL.